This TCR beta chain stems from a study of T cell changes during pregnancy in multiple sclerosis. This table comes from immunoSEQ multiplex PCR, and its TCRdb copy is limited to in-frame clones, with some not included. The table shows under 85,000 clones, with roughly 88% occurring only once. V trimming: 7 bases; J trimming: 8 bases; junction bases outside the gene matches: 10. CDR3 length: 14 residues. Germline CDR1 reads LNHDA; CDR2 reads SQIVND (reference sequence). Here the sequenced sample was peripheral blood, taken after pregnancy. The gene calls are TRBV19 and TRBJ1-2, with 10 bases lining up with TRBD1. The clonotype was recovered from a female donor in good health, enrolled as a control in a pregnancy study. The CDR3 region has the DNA TGTGCCAGTACGAGGTACGGACAGGGGGACGGCTACACCTTC. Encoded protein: CASTRYGQGDGYTF.